The 32 T cell receptor beta chains in this list originate from one sample, sequenced in a study of T cells in Graves' hyperthyroidism and ophthalmopathy. Amplified regions were TCR beta CDR3 sequences from RNA transcripts. TCR CDR3 underwent first-round RT-PCR with the HTBI primer set. TCRdb reanalysed the multiplex PCR reads using MiXCR and keeps one entry per CDR3 protein. Among around 400,000 distinct CDR3 sequences listed, about 13% were seen once. The specimen was blood. Receptors were obtained from a woman between 18 and 29 years old with Graves' hyperthyroidism.

The chain recombines TRBV20-1 with TRBJ2-7, with D possibly being TRBD1 (5 bases). CDR1 and CDR2 from the germline V gene are DFQATT and SNEGSKA (reference sequence). The length of the CDR3 is 14 residues. V lost 2 bases, J lost 3 bases, and 14 bases lay in between. The CDR3 region has the DNA TGCAGTGCTAGATCTGACAGAACGAACTACGAGCAGTACTTC. Translation gives CSARSDRTNYEQYF.

This clonotype was seen many times. The V gene is TRBV11-1, the J gene TRBJ2-1; the match to TRBD2 covers 11 bases. Looked up from germline, CDR1 is SGHAT and CDR2 is FQDESV (reference sequence). This CDR3 region has 16 residues. Losses at the gene ends were 3 bases for V and 6 bases for J; bases not matched to a gene: 7. CDR3 in DNA: TGTGCCAGCAGCTTCGGTCGACTAGCGGGACTCAATGAGCAGTTCTTC. Its translation: CASSFGRLAGLNEQFF. The full variable domain, rest sourced from reference TRBV11-1 and TRBJ2-1, is EAEVAQSPRYKITEKSQAVAFWCDPISGHATLYWYRQILGQGPELLVQFQDESVVDDSQLPKDRFSAERLKGVDSTLKIQPAELGDSAMYLCASSFGRLAGLNEQFFGPGTRLTVL.

A remark on this clonotype: A much larger clonotype is one base distant, so this may be a read error. This chain uses TRBV9 with TRBJ2-1; 10 bases fit TRBD2. This CDR3 has 16 amino acids. After removal of 7 bases from V and 12 bases from J, the junction contained 19 bases not matched to a gene. Germline V gene lookup returns CDR1 SGDLS and CDR2 YYNGEE. CDR3 bases: TGTGCCAGCGGGAGCGGCGGGGGACTAGCGCCACGGGGGCAGTTCTTC. The encoded protein is CASGSGGGLAPRGQFF.

This clonotype was detected many times. The rearrangement uses TRBV18 and TRBJ1-2; D not certain. Trimming pared 0 bases from V and 5 bases from J, leaving 13 bases between. Germline V gene data show CDR1 as KGHSH and CDR2 as LQKENI. This CDR3 has 15 residues. CDR3 coding DNA: TGTGCCAGCTCACCACCCTCCACAGACCTATATGGCTACACCTTC. Translating it yields CASSPPSTDLYGYTF.

This clonotype has a count of ten or more. The chain joins TRBV28 to TRBJ2-7, with D hard to call. CDR3 length: 12 residues. Between the trimmed V and J ends, which lost 1 base and 5 bases, there was a span of 6 bases. Germline-derived CDR1 and CDR2 are MDHEN and SYDVKM. The CDR3: CASSLSIHEQYF. CDR3 coding DNA: TGTGCCAGCAGTTTATCTATTCACGAGCAGTACTTC.

The CDR3, as DNA: TGTGCCAGTAGTGCTCCTACCCGGGACGGCAAAAACTATGGCTACACCTTC. Protein: CASSAPTRDGKNYGYTF. The rearrangement links TRBV19 to TRBJ1-2, with D perhaps TRBD1 (5 bases). V lost 5 bases to trimming and J lost 2 bases, with 21 bases between them. The CDR3 is 17 residues long. Germline V gene sequence: CDR1 LNHDA, CDR2 SQIVND (reference sequence).

This clonotype was picked up many times. This chain joins TRBV5-1 and TRBJ2-2; 13 nucleotides line up with TRBD2. CDR3 length: 14 residues. Unmatched junction bases numbered 1, after V lost 7 bases and J lost 4 bases. Per germline, CDR1 SGHRS and CDR2 YFSETQ. In DNA form, the CDR3 reads TGCGCCAGCCGACTAGCGGGAGGCACCGGGGAGCTGTTTTTT. It encodes CASRLAGGTGELFF.

The table lists this clonotype with many counts. The V gene is TRBV5-4, the J gene TRBJ2-1, with a possible D match to TRBD2 (6 bases). V lost 1 base and J lost 5, with 13 bases in between. The CDR3 is made up of 15 amino acids. Germline V lookup: CDR1 SGHNT, CDR2 YYREEE (reference sequence). Here the CDR3 reads CASSLKRGGHNEQFF. CDR3 DNA: TGTGCCAGCAGCTTGAAGAGGGGAGGCCACAATGAGCAGTTCTTC.

This clonotype was seen a handful of times. The chain combines TRBV4-1 with TRBJ1-2; TRBD1 agrees at 7 bases. The CDR3 has 14 amino acids. V was pared by 0 bases and J by 8 bases, with 6 bases of the junction left unmatched. The germline CDR1 and CDR2 sequences are MGHRA and YSYEKL. The CDR3 reads CASSQEGGRGGYTF. DNA of the CDR3: TGCGCCAGCAGCCAAGAAGGGGGCAGAGGGGGCTACACCTTC.

The chain carries TRBV9 and TRBJ2-1; D could derive from TRBD1 or TRBD2 (5 bases each). CDR1 and CDR2 (germline): SGDLS, YYNGEE. V was cut by 4 bases and J by 0 bases, with 29 bases left in between. This CDR3 has 21 residues. CDR3 in DNA: TGTGCCAGCAGCCCTTATAAAGGGGACCTTAACGAGCTTAGCTCCTACAATGAGCAGTTCTTC. Protein: CASSPYKGDLNELSSYNEQFF.

The gene calls are TRBV11-3 and TRBJ2-1; weak D call: TRBD2 (7 bases). Germline assignment: CDR1 SGHNT and CDR2 YENEEA. V was pared by 4 bases and J by 7 bases, with 14 bases between. The CDR3 runs to 14 residues. For the CDR3, the DNA is TGTGCCAGCAGCTGCACGGGGGGCGGGAATGAGCAGTTCTTC. This translates into CASSCTGGGNEQFF. The entire variable domain, with the rest obtained from reference TRBV11-3 and TRBJ2-1, is as follows: EAGVVQSPRYKIIEKKQPVAFWCNPISGHNTLYWYLQNLGQGPELLIRYENEEAVDDSQLPKDRFSAERLKGVDSTLKIQPAELGDSAVYLCASSCTGGGNEQFFGPGTRLTVL.

This clonotype was observed at least ten times. The chain combines TRBV7-2 with TRBJ2-1; D might be TRBD2 (6 bases). This CDR3 is 13 amino acids long. Germline CDR1 SGHTA, CDR2 FQGNSA. The germline V and J ends were trimmed by 7 bases and 6 bases, with 13 bases remaining between them. CDR3 in amino acids: CASTLGLSNEQFF. CDR3 DNA sequence: TGTGCCAGCACCTTGGGACTTTCCAATGAGCAGTTCTTC.

Only a few counts were recorded for this clonotype. J is TRBJ1-2 and V is TRBV9; unclear D gene. Germline V CDR1 and CDR2: SGDLS, YYNGEE. CDR3 length equals 12 residues. V gave up 6 bases and J gave up 4 bases, with 10 bases separating them. Here the CDR3 DNA reads TGTGCCAGCAATGGAGGTTCCTATGGCTACACCTTC. It translates to CASNGGSYGYTF. The variable domain in full, completed from reference TRBV9 and TRBJ1-2, reads DSGVTQTPKHLITATGQRVTLRCSPRSGDLSVYWYQQSLDQGLQFLIQYYNGEERAKGNILERFSAQQFPDLHSELNLSSLELGDSALYFCASNGGSYGYTFGSGTRLTVV.

The table lists this clonotype with many counts. The chain joins TRBV18 to TRBJ2-1; 7 bases match TRBD2. V lost 4 bases and J lost 8; bases outside the gene matches: 5. Germline CDR1 and CDR2: KGHSH and LQKENI. The CDR3 contains 13 residues. The CDR3 sequence: CASSRPSGDEQFF. The CDR3, as DNA: TGTGCCAGCTCACGGCCCAGCGGGGATGAGCAGTTCTTC.

Many counts were recorded for this clonotype. This sequence joins TRBV12-3 or TRBV12-4 and TRBJ1-1; D call uncertain. The CDR3 is made up of 14 amino acids. Trimming took off 5 bases at V and 1 base at J, with 11 bases between the two ends. CDR3 DNA: TGTGCCAGCAGTCCCCAGGCGGGGAACACTGAAGCTTTCTTT. Its protein product is CASSPQAGNTEAFF.

This clonotype was picked up many times. This rearrangement joins TRBV20-1 to TRBJ2-7; D may match TRBD1 or TRBD2 (5 bases each). With 6 bases removed from V and 6 bases from J, the gap between germline ends came to 21 bases. Germline lookup yields CDR1 DFQATT and CDR2 SNEGSKA (reference sequence). The CDR3 has 14 residues. CDR3 nucleotides: TGCAGTGCCAGCGGAGACAGAGGCGTCTTCGAGCAGTACTTC. This encodes CSASGDRGVFEQYF.

This clonotype was detected many times. V gene TRBV12-3 or TRBV12-4 combines with J gene TRBJ1-1, with TRBD1 matching over 11 bases. The V segment lost 3 bases and the J segment 5 bases; nucleotides outside the gene matches: 5. The CDR3 consists of 15 residues. CDR3 nucleotide sequence: TGTGCCAGCAGTTTTTGGACAGGGGGCATGACTGAAGCTTTCTTT. The encoded protein is CASSFWTGGMTEAFF.

This clonotype was seen ten or more times. This chain uses TRBV27 with TRBJ2-1, with TRBD1 as a possible D gene (5 bases). Trimming took 7 bases from V and 4 from J, leaving 14 bases between them. The CDR3 has 14 amino acids. The germline V gene has CDR1 MNHEY and CDR2 SMNVEV (reference sequence). CDR3 coding DNA: TGTGCCAGCAAGGGGTCTCTCCGTTACAATGAGCAGTTCTTC. As protein: CASKGSLRYNEQFF.

This clonotype appeared many times. This rearrangement joins TRBV10-3 to TRBJ2-5; 9 bases agree with TRBD1. This CDR3 is 18 amino acids long. Trimming took 4 bases from V and 3 from J; bases not matched to a gene: 15. Germline lookup yields CDR1 ENHRY and CDR2 SYGVKD. The CDR3 region has the DNA TGTGCCATCAGTGGGGCCCGACAGGGGGGGGCAGGAGAAGAGACCCAGTACTTC. This gives the protein CAISGARQGGAGEETQYF.

Ten or more counts support this clonotype. The V and J genes are TRBV18 and TRBJ2-3; 7 nucleotides line up with TRBD2. The germline gives CDR1 KGHSH, CDR2 LQKENI. The V and J ends lost 0 bases and 5 bases, in that order; junction bases with no gene match: 5. The CDR3 is made up of 15 amino acids. For the CDR3, the DNA is TGTGCCAGCTCACCACCCAGCGGGGTTAGAGATACGCAGTATTTT. This sequence encodes CASSPPSGVRDTQYF.

The J gene is TRBJ2-5, the V gene TRBV6-4; D is unresolved. Germline values: CDR1 MRHNA, CDR2 SNTAGT. The CDR3 is made up of 12 amino acids. With 10 bases removed from V and 5 bases from J, the gap between germline ends came to 14 bases. The CDR3, as DNA: TGTGCCACCCGACCATTGCAGGAGACCCAGTACTTC. Its translation: CATRPLQETQYF.

This clonotype has ten or more counts. The chain has TRBV5-6 and TRBJ1-1; D gene uncertain. Trimming shortened V by 4 bases and J by 0 bases, and 16 bases separated the two germline ends. The CDR3 totals 16 residues. Looked up from germline, CDR1 is SGHDT and CDR2 is YYEEEE. The CDR3 sequence: CASSQYEQPMNTEAFF. The DNA for the CDR3 is TGTGCCAGCAGCCAATATGAACAGCCTATGAACACTGAAGCTTTCTTT.

At least ten counts were recorded for this clonotype. The rearrangement joins TRBV28 to TRBJ1-3, with no clear D. The V end lost 3 bases, the J end lost 0 bases, and 9 bases lay between the germline ends. CDR1 and CDR2 from the germline V gene are MDHEN and SYDVKM. The CDR3 totals 15 residues. The CDR3 DNA follows: TGTGCCAGCAGTTTGGGCACACGCTCTGGAAACACCATATATTTT. It translates to CASSLGTRSGNTIYF.

This clonotype was detected many times. The chain has TRBV5-6 and TRBJ2-1; 12 nucleotides line up with TRBD2. The CDR3 covers 16 residues. With V trimmed by 4 bases and J by 6 bases, 8 bases remained unmatched. The germline V gene encodes CDR1 SGHDT and CDR2 YYEEEE. The CDR3 nucleotides read TGTGCCAGCAGCGTCACCGGGACTAGCGGGTTCAATGAGCAGTTCTTC. Encoded protein: CASSVTGTSGFNEQFF.

This clonotype was observed many times. The chain links TRBV3-1 to TRBJ2-2; a possible D gene is TRBD2 (6 bases). CDR1 is LGHDT and CDR2 is YNNKEL in the germline V gene (reference sequence). CDR3 length equals 17 residues. V shed 4 bases and J shed 1 base, with 16 bases lying between them. The DNA for the CDR3 is TGTGCCAGCAGCCCATTTGTCCGGACTAAGAACACCGGGGAGCTGTTTTTT. Translating gives CASSPFVRTKNTGELFF.

This clonotype was detected many times. The chain employs TRBV28 and TRBJ2-2; 11 nucleotides line up with TRBD2. This CDR3 is 15 amino acids long. The germline V gene has CDR1 MDHEN and CDR2 SYDVKM. Trimming at V came to 6 bases and at J to 5 bases, leaving 5 bases not matched to a gene. DNA for the CDR3: TGTGCCAGCAGCCTGGGACTAGCGGAGACCGGGGAGCTGTTTTTT. This translates into CASSLGLAETGELFF.

Points on this clonotype: At one end the junction does not follow the germline gene, possibly because of a read error. This sequence joins TRBV28 and TRBJ2-3; D gene uncertain. This CDR3 has 14 amino acids. Germline lookup yields CDR1 MDHEN and CDR2 SYDVKM. The CDR3 loop is CASSFIPSRDTQYF. The CDR3 nucleotides read TGTGCCAGCAGTTTTATCCCCAGCAGAGATACGCAGTATTTT.

In this sample, this clonotype turned up many times. The chain employs TRBV27 and TRBJ2-7; 15 bases align to TRBD2. The length of the CDR3 is 18 residues. V shed 6 bases and J 5 bases; nucleotides not matched to a gene: 14. Germline lookup yields CDR1 MNHEY and CDR2 SMNVEV (reference sequence). The CDR3 DNA is TGTGCCAGCAGCCAATCCGGACTAGCGGGAGGGCCAAGGGACGAGCAGTACTTC. This translates into CASSQSGLAGGPRDEQYF.

The genes are TRBV14 and TRBJ2-5; possible D gene TRBD2, 6 bases. Germline-derived CDR1 and CDR2 are SGHDN and FVKESK. Trimming stripped 4 bases from V and 5 bases from J, with 17 bases between. The CDR3 consists of 15 residues. CDR3 region: CASSPHGGMGETQYF. The CDR3 DNA reads as TGTGCCAGCAGCCCGCACGGCGGGATGGGGGAGACCCAGTACTTC.

This clonotype came up many times. This chain uses TRBV6-1 with TRBJ1-1, with D perhaps TRBD1 (6 bases). Trimming shortened V by 7 bases and J by 7 bases, and 16 bases separated the two germline ends. There are 13 residues in the CDR3. The germline V gene has CDR1 MNHNS and CDR2 SASEGT. This CDR3 is CASTSWTDHEAFF. CDR3 coding DNA: TGTGCCAGCACTAGCTGGACAGACCATGAAGCTTTCTTT.

This clonotype was found many times. The chain carries TRBV5-1 and TRBJ2-3; the D is unclear. This CDR3 region has 13 residues. Germline CDR1 is SGHRS and CDR2 is YFSETQ. The V and J ends lost 4 bases and 0 bases respectively, with 6 bases between them. The CDR3 coding sequence is TGCGCCAGCAGCCAGTTTAGCACAGATACGCAGTATTTT. Translated: CASSQFSTDTQYF.

This clonotype was seen once. A junction end diverges from the germline sequence, so it may reflect a read error. The V gene is TRBV18, the J gene TRBJ1-3; D is ambiguous. Germline values: CDR1 KGHSH, CDR2 LQKENI. The CDR3 loop spans 14 amino acids. The CDR3, as DNA: TGTTCCAGCTCACCAGAAAGTGCCGGTAACACCATATATTTT. Protein sequence: CSSSPESAGNTIYF.